Shown below are 14 T cell receptor beta chains from a single sample sequenced in a study of a mutant IDH1 vaccine in newly diagnosed glioma. Time point: week 35, safety follow-up. What each vaccine dose contained was 300 ug of mutant IDH1 20-mer peptide, accompanied by topical imiquimod. These receptors' antigens are unknown. The table came from immunoSEQ multiplex PCR; TCRdb's copy has only in-frame clones and leaves some out. The sample records about 32,000 clones, approximately 78% being singletons. The sequences come from PBMCs, collected from a glioma patient whose treatment included an IDH1 peptide vaccine. The source of these receptors is a woman younger than 35 with glioma.

V usage is TRBV4-1 and J usage is TRBJ2-1; D is unclear. The V end was cut by 1 base, the J end by 7 bases, with 17 bases between. Germline CDR1 is MGHRA and CDR2 is YSYEKL. The CDR3 extends over 16 amino acids. The DNA of the CDR3 is TGCGCCAGCAGCCAAGTAGATCCTCTTATGCGGAATGAGCAGTTCTTC. This sequence encodes CASSQVDPLMRNEQFF.

The gene calls are TRBV19 and TRBJ2-1, with D possibly being TRBD2 (5 bases). From germline, CDR1 is LNHDA and CDR2 SQIVND (reference sequence). The CDR3 loop spans 15 amino acids. V lost 6 bases to trimming and J lost 2 bases, with 14 bases between them. DNA for the CDR3: TGTGCCAGTAGCGATCGGACTGTACCCTACAATGAGCAGTTCTTC. It specifies CASSDRTVPYNEQFF.

This clone was recorded only once. The V call is TRBV27, the J call TRBJ2-1; 12 nucleotides align to TRBD2. Germline CDR1 is MNHEY and CDR2 is SMNVEV (reference sequence). V was pared by 6 bases and J by 4 bases, with 10 bases of the junction left unmatched. The CDR3 is 17 amino acids. The CDR3 nucleotides are TGTGCCAGCAGGGTCACGACTAGCGGGGGAGAGTACAATGAGCAGTTCTTC. Its translation is CASRVTTSGGEYNEQFF.

There are a few counts of this clone. The chain combines TRBV2 with TRBJ2-2; 14 bases are a match to TRBD2. V was pared by 6 bases and J by 12 bases, with 6 bases of the junction left unmatched. The germline V gene encodes CDR1 SNHLY and CDR2 FYNNEI. The CDR3 spans 14 residues. CDR3 DNA sequence: TGTGCCAGCAGAGGACTAGCGGGGGGATGGAAGCTGTTTTTT. Protein: CASRGLAGGWKLFF.

The rearrangement uses TRBV19 and TRBJ2-2; D call uncertain. The germline gives CDR1 LNHDA, CDR2 SQIVND (reference sequence). Trimming cost V 1 base and J 3 bases, with 6 bases left between them. This CDR3 has 14 amino acids. This chain's CDR3 is CASSIGLDTGELFF. The DNA of the CDR3 is TGTGCCAGTAGTATAGGACTGGACACCGGGGAGCTGTTTTTT.

Only one count was recorded for this clone. The chain recombines TRBV6-1 with TRBJ2-6; unclear D gene. Trimming pared 8 bases from V and 1 base from J, leaving 6 bases between. CDR1 MNHNS and CDR2 SASEGT come from the germline V gene. This CDR3 comprises 13 residues. The DNA of the CDR3 is TGTGCCAGCCGAGAGTCTGGGGCCAACGTCCTGACTTTC. Residues: CASRESGANVLTF.

The chain uses TRBV27 and TRBJ1-1, with D hard to call. The ends were cut back, 6 bases at V and 1 base at J, with 12 bases in the middle. The CDR3 has 14 residues. CDR1 MNHEY and CDR2 SMNVEV come from the germline V gene (reference sequence). CDR3 DNA: TGTGCCAGCAGACTAACACCGGCGAACACTGAAGCTTTCTTT. Amino acids: CASRLTPANTEAFF.

This clone has only one observation. The chain is built from TRBV4-3 and TRBJ2-2, with D perhaps TRBD1 or TRBD2 (5 bases each). Trimming cost V 4 bases and J 0 bases, with 12 bases left between them. Looked up from germline, CDR1 is LGHNA and CDR2 is YSLEER. The CDR3 loop spans 16 amino acids. The CDR3 loop reads CASSRPGPPNTGELFF. For the CDR3, the DNA is TGCGCCAGCAGCCGTCCGGGACCCCCGAACACCGGGGAGCTGTTTTTT.

A few counts support this clone. The gene calls are TRBV6-1 and TRBJ1-3, with 9 bases matching TRBD1. From germline, CDR1 is MNHNS and CDR2 SASEGT. V gave up 10 bases and J gave up 1 base; unmatched junction bases: 8. The CDR3 covers 15 residues. The CDR3 DNA reads as TGTGCCACCGAGGACAGGGGTGTATCTGGAAACACCATATATTTT. This codes for CATEDRGVSGNTIYF.

In its sample, this clone was seen a few times. V is TRBV19 and J is TRBJ1-5; 9 bases are shared with TRBD1. CDR1 is LNHDA and CDR2 is SQIVND in the germline V gene (reference sequence). V trimming: 5 bases; J trimming: 5 bases; junction bases outside the gene matches: 4. The CDR3 has 14 amino acids. The chain's CDR3 is CASSPRTGDQPQHF. In DNA form, the CDR3 reads TGTGCCAGTAGTCCGCGGACAGGGGATCAGCCCCAGCATTTT.

The chain employs TRBV18 and TRBJ2-7; D is ambiguous. CDR3 length equals 14 residues. CDR1 and CDR2 (germline): KGHSH, LQKENI. The V end lost 3 bases, the J end lost 0 bases, and 9 bases lay between the germline ends. The DNA of the CDR3 is TGTGCCAGCTCACCGAGACTGAACTCCTACGAGCAGTACTTC. Amino acid sequence: CASSPRLNSYEQYF.

Details on this clone: This same CDR3 is encoded by further DNA sequences in the sample. The CDR3 protein is CASSFQETQYF. In DNA form, the CDR3 reads TGTGCCAGCAGCTTTCAAGAGACCCAGTACTTC. The V gene is TRBV5-6, the J gene TRBJ2-5; D remains ambiguous. Trimming pared 2 bases from V and 2 bases from J, leaving 1 base between. CDR3 size: 11 residues. CDR1 and CDR2 from the germline V gene are SGHDT and YYEEEE.

The rearrangement uses TRBV27 and TRBJ2-1, with 8 positions matching TRBD2. The germline gives CDR1 MNHEY, CDR2 SMNVEV (reference sequence). The V gene end was trimmed by 5 bases and the J gene end by 0 bases; junction bases not matched to a gene: 6. CDR3 size: 16 residues. CDR3 sequence (DNA): TGTGCCAGCAGTCCCCGGGGGGGCCTCTCCTACAATGAGCAGTTCTTC. It codes for CASSPRGGLSYNEQFF.

The chain combines TRBV10-3 with TRBJ2-3; 16 nucleotides agree with TRBD2. The CDR3 length is 17 residues. The V and J ends lost 7 bases and 0 bases, in that order; junction bases with no gene match: 4. Germline CDR1 ENHRY, CDR2 SYGVKD. CDR3 DNA sequence: TGTGCCATCAAAGGGACTAGCGGGGGGGCCAGCACAGATACGCAGTATTTT. Protein sequence: CAIKGTSGGASTDTQYF.